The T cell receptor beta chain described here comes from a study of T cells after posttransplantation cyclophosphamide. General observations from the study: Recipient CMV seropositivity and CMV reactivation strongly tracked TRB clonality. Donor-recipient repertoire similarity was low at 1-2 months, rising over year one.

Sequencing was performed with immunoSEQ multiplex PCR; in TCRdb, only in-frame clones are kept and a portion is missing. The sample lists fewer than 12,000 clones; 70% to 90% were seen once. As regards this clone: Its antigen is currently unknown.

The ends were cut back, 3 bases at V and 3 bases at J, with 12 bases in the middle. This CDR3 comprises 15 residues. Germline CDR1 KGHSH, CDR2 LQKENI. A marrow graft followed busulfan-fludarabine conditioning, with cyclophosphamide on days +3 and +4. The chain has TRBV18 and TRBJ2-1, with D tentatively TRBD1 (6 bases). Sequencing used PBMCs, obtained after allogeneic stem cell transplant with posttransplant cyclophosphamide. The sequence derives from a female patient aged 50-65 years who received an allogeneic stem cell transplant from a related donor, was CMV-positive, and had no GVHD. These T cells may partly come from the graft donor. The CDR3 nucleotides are TGTGCCAGCTCACCCAGGGGCGGCCTCTACAATGAGCAGTTCTTC. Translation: CASSPRGGLYNEQFF.